This entry features one T cell receptor (beta chain) sequence. What it recognizes is unknown. These data are taken from a study of cytomegalovirus exposure and HLA in healthy donors. Notes on the study in general: Both high specificity and high sensitivity reportedly marked the classifier's diagnosis of cytomegalovirus status.

There are 15 residues in the CDR3. V lost 0 bases and J 4 bases, leaving 13 bases between the germline ends. From germline, CDR1 is SGHNT and CDR2 YYREEE (reference sequence). Sequencing used immunoSEQ multiplex PCR; TCRdb keeps in-frame clones, though not all of them. This table holds more than 130,000 clones, 88% found once. This clonotype originated in a woman younger than 30 in good health and CMV-seropositive. The chain couples TRBV5-4 to TRBJ1-2; possible D gene TRBD1, 5 bases. Sequenced: PBMCs. CDR3 sequence: CASSLVGRVSYGYTF. CDR3 nucleotide sequence: TGTGCCAGCAGCTTGGTAGGCAGGGTGTCCTATGGCTACACCTTC.